These 32 T cell receptor beta chains came from one sample sequenced in a study of T cells in Graves' hyperthyroidism and ophthalmopathy. Amplification targeted TCR beta CDR3 regions from RNA transcripts. The HTBI primer set was used in a first-round RT-PCR of the TCR CDR3. Using its own MiXCR run on the multiplex PCR reads, TCRdb lists one record per CDR3 protein. The table shows fewer than 550,000 distinct CDR3 sequences, with about a sixth occurring only once. Sequencing was done on a sample of blood. These receptors came from a young woman with Graves' hyperthyroidism.

This clonotype was counted only a few times. The chain uses TRBV19 and TRBJ1-4, with D possibly TRBD1 on 5 matching bases. Trimming removed 7 bases from V and 6 bases from J, with 15 bases in between. Germline-derived CDR1 and CDR2 are LNHDA and SQIVND (reference sequence). The CDR3 covers 14 residues. CDR3 nucleotide sequence: TGTGCCAGTAACCCCGCAGGGCGGCATGAAAAACTGTTTTTT. This codes for CASNPAGRHEKLFF.

This clonotype was seen a handful of times. The rearrangement uses TRBV2 and TRBJ1-2; the match to TRBD1 covers 9 bases. Per the germline V gene, CDR1 is SNHLY and CDR2 is FYNNEI. This CDR3 is 15 amino acids long. V shed 4 bases, J shed 2 bases, and the junction held 5 bases outside the gene matches. CDR3 loop: CASSAAGTGNYGYTF. CDR3 in DNA: TGTGCCAGCAGTGCAGCCGGGACAGGGAACTATGGCTACACCTTC.

This clonotype was detected ten times or more. V and J are TRBV28 and TRBJ2-5; unclear D gene. The length of the CDR3 is 15 residues. In germline, CDR1 is MDHEN, CDR2 SYDVKM. V was clipped by 5 bases and J by 1 base, with 14 bases between them. CDR3 coding DNA: TGTGCCAGCAGTCCCATGTGGCAGTCCCAAGAGACCCAGTACTTC. Translating it yields CASSPMWQSQETQYF.

V and J are TRBV29-1 and TRBJ1-5; 8 bases are a match to TRBD1. V gave up 4 bases and J gave up 0 bases; unmatched junction bases: 5. This CDR3 contains 15 residues. Germline V gives CDR1 SQVTM, CDR2 ANQGSEA. CDR3 in amino acids: CSVVIGTGSNQPQHF. CDR3 DNA: TGCAGCGTTGTCATCGGGACAGGTAGCAATCAGCCCCAGCATTTT.

This clonotype appeared many times. V and J are TRBV11-2 and TRBJ2-7; 10 bases align to TRBD2. CDR3 length: 14 amino acids. CDR1 is SGHAT, CDR2 FQNNGV, per germline. V shed 5 bases, J shed 7 bases, and the junction held 8 bases outside the gene matches. The CDR3 region has the DNA TGTGCCAGCAGCGGAGCGGGGGGGCAGGGGGAGCAGTACTTC. It yields the protein CASSGAGGQGEQYF.

The rearrangement links TRBV10-3 to TRBJ2-1; the match to TRBD2 covers 8 bases. Trimming cost V 7 bases and J 2 bases; bases outside gene matches: 1. The germline gives CDR1 ENHRY, CDR2 SYGVKD. The CDR3 has 13 residues. CDR3 sequence: CAITGRAYNEQFF. CDR3 DNA sequence: TGTGCCATCACCGGGAGGGCCTACAATGAGCAGTTCTTC.

This clonotype was seen only a few times. The genes are TRBV27 and TRBJ1-5, with TRBD1 as a possible D gene (5 bases). Deletions cut 4 bases from V and 2 bases from J, with 12 bases between. There are 15 residues in the CDR3. The germline V gene has CDR1 MNHEY and CDR2 SMNVEV (reference sequence). Here the CDR3 reads CASSWRGGGNQPQHF. The DNA for the CDR3 is TGTGCCAGCAGTTGGAGGGGAGGTGGCAATCAGCCCCAGCATTTT.

With respect to this clonotype: A clone one base away is much larger, so this may be a read error. CDR3 in amino acids: CASSYSGGLETQYF. CDR3 sequence (DNA): TGTGCCAGCAGTTACTCGGGGGGGCTGGAGACCCAGTACTTC. The gene calls are TRBV6-5 and TRBJ2-5; weak D call: TRBD2 (7 bases). V shed 0 bases and J shed 5 bases, with 10 bases lying between them. CDR1 and CDR2 from the germline V gene are MNHEY and SVGAGI. The CDR3 covers 14 residues.

The chain carries TRBV7-9 and TRBJ2-7, with a possible D match to TRBD1 (6 bases). Germline V gene data show CDR1 as SEHNR and CDR2 as FQNEAQ (reference sequence). Trimming stripped 5 bases from V and 6 bases from J, with 11 bases between. The CDR3 contains 12 residues. The CDR3: CASSNVRGEQYF. CDR3 DNA sequence: TGTGCCAGCAGCAATGTCAGGGGCGAGCAGTACTTC.

This clonotype was seen a few times. This CDR3 is CASSYTPSYGRYNEQFF. The CDR3 DNA follows: TGTGCCAGCAGTTATACCCCTAGCTACGGGAGATACAATGAGCAGTTCTTC. The V gene is TRBV7-3, the J gene TRBJ2-1, with D possibly TRBD2 on 6 matching bases. The CDR3 loop spans 17 amino acids. Trimming cost V 6 bases and J 4 bases, with 22 bases left between them. The V gene's germline CDR1 is SGHTA and CDR2 FQGTGA.

This clonotype was seen ten or more times. This chain connects TRBV24-1 to TRBJ1-2, with TRBD1 matching over 7 bases. Looked up from germline, CDR1 is KGHDR and CDR2 is SFDVKD. The CDR3 has 14 amino acids. Unmatched junction bases numbered 9, after V lost 4 bases and J lost 8 bases. CDR3 nucleotides: TGTGCCACCAGTGAAGGACAGGCCTGGGAGGGCTACACCTTC. As protein: CATSEGQAWEGYTF.

This clonotype showed up many times. This chain uses TRBV15 with TRBJ2-1; 11 bases fit TRBD2. This CDR3 has 16 amino acids. CDR1 is LNHNV, CDR2 YYDKDF, per germline (reference sequence). V was pared by 0 bases and J by 12 bases, with 10 bases of the junction left unmatched. Written as DNA, the CDR3 is TGTGCCACCAGCAGAGATCAAGATAGCGGGGGGGCCTTGCAGTTCTTC. Translated: CATSRDQDSGGALQFF.

In this sample, this clonotype turned up many times. CDR3 DNA: TGTGCCAGCCGCGGGACAGGGTTCAACGAGCAGTACTTC. This sequence encodes CASRGTGFNEQYF. The gene calls are TRBV2 and TRBJ2-7; 9 nucleotides align to TRBD1. The CDR3 spans 13 residues. The germline V gene encodes CDR1 SNHLY and CDR2 FYNNEI. V lost 8 bases and J lost 5; bases outside the gene matches: 7.

V gene TRBV5-4 combines with J gene TRBJ2-7, with D tentatively TRBD2 (5 bases). Germline CDR1 and CDR2: SGHNT and YYREEE (reference sequence). The CDR3 runs to 13 residues. V was pared by 4 bases and J by 6 bases, with 14 bases between. The DNA for the CDR3 is TGTGCCAGCAGCCAAAGGAGAGGGAGCGAGCAGTACTTC. This gives the protein CASSQRRGSEQYF.

This clonotype was seen ten or more times. The chain joins TRBV5-1 to TRBJ1-1; possible D gene TRBD1, 6 bases. The germline V and J ends were trimmed by 3 bases and 1 base, with 19 bases remaining between them. Germline V CDR1 and CDR2: SGHRS, YFSETQ. CDR3 size: 17 residues. CDR3 nucleotides: TGCGCCAGCAGCTCCAGCACAGGGATAAGCGAGAACACTGAAGCTTTCTTT. Translating it yields CASSSSTGISENTEAFF.

This clonotype was picked up many times. The V call is TRBV6-1, the J call TRBJ1-1; 8 bases map to TRBD1. The CDR3 runs to 16 residues. CDR1 MNHNS and CDR2 SASEGT come from the germline V gene. Trimming cost V 6 bases and J 1 base; bases outside gene matches: 10. CDR3 bases: TGTGCCAGCAGGCTGAGGTCCGGGACAGGGAACACTGAAGCTTTCTTT. It yields the protein CASRLRSGTGNTEAFF.

This clonotype was found many times. The chain recombines TRBV25-1 with TRBJ1-1; unclear D gene. Trimming pared 3 bases from V and 6 bases from J, leaving 17 bases between. Germline loops: CDR1 MGHDK, CDR2 SYGVNS. This CDR3 is 15 amino acids long. This CDR3 is CASSEGGEASPEAFF. CDR3 nucleotide sequence: TGTGCCAGCAGTGAGGGAGGAGAAGCAAGCCCTGAAGCTTTCTTT.

The chain joins TRBV2 to TRBJ2-4; a possible D gene is TRBD2 (7 bases). V shed 6 bases and J shed 5 bases, with 14 bases lying between them. The CDR3 has 14 residues. The germline CDR1 and CDR2 sequences are SNHLY and FYNNEI. DNA of the CDR3: TGTGCCAGCAGGGGCGGGGGCGCCGAAAACATTCAGTACTTC. It codes for CASRGGGAENIQYF. Combining the CDR3 with reference TRBV2 and TRBJ2-4 gives the whole variable domain EPEVTQTPSHQVTQMGQEVILRCVPISNHLYFYWYRQILGQKVEFLVSFYNNEISEKSEIFDDQFSVERPDGSNFTLKIRSTKLEDSAMYFCASRGGGAENIQYFGAGTRLSVL.

This clonotype was detected many times. V gene TRBV6-1 combines with J gene TRBJ1-6; 7 nucleotides align to TRBD1. J was trimmed by 9 bases and V by 5 bases; bases with no gene match: 7. The CDR3 is 14 residues long. Per germline, CDR1 MNHNS and CDR2 SASEGT. The CDR3 region has the DNA TGTGCCAGCAGTTCAGGACAGGAGGCTTCACCCCTCCACTTT. Encoded protein: CASSSGQEASPLHF.

At least ten counts were recorded for this clonotype. The genes are TRBV20-1 and TRBJ1-2, with D perhaps matching TRBD1 (6 bases). V was cut by 5 bases and J by 8 bases, with 15 bases left in between. Germline values: CDR1 DFQATT, CDR2 SNEGSKA (reference sequence). The CDR3 length is 12 residues. The CDR3: CSAPKGQGGYTF. In DNA form, the CDR3 reads TGCAGTGCTCCTAAGGGGCAGGGGGGCTACACCTTC.

As regards this clonotype: A read error may be the cause here, since a much bigger clone is one base away. This chain links TRBV29-1 with TRBJ2-7; weak D call: TRBD2 (5 bases). There are 14 residues in the CDR3. Trimming pared 4 bases from V and 7 bases from J, leaving 20 bases between. Germline CDR1 SQVTM, CDR2 ANQGSEA. CDR3 loop: CSVVLRTTTGEQYF. CDR3 DNA: TGCAGCGTTGTCCTCCGAACTACTACGGGGGAGCAGTACTTC.

Concerning this clonotype itself: A much larger clone lies one base from this, so it may be a read error. This chain uses TRBV7-2 with TRBJ1-6, with TRBD1 identical over 11 bases. Germline CDR1 SGHTA, CDR2 FQGNSA. The CDR3 runs 17 residues. This chain's CDR3 is CASSLEGTGGNNPPLHF. CDR3 in DNA: TGTGCCAGCAGCTTAGAAGGGACAGGGGGAAATAATCCACCCCTCCACTTT. Combining the CDR3 with reference TRBV7-2 and TRBJ1-6 gives the whole variable domain GAGVSQSPSNKVTEKGKDVELRCDPISGHTALYWYRQSLGQGLEFLIYFQGNSAPDKSGLPSDRFSAERTGGSVSTLTIQRTQQEDSAVYLCASSLEGTGGNNPPLHFGNGTRLTVT.

A few counts support this clonotype. The chain is built from TRBV7-3 and TRBJ1-1; possible D gene TRBD1, 5 bases. Germline V gene lookup returns CDR1 SGHTA and CDR2 FQGTGA. This CDR3 is 13 amino acids long. Trimming removed 6 bases from V and 1 base from J, with 9 bases in between. This chain's CDR3 is CASRIDRNTEAFF. Written as DNA, the CDR3 is TGTGCCAGCAGGATTGACAGGAACACTGAAGCTTTCTTT.

Many counts were recorded for this clonotype. The J gene is TRBJ2-7, the V gene TRBV3-1; the match to TRBD2 covers 11 bases. The length of the CDR3 is 15 residues. Germline assignment: CDR1 LGHDT and CDR2 YNNKEL (reference sequence). V was clipped by 1 base and J by 5 bases; unmatched bases: 4. The CDR3 spells CASSQGSGRAHEQYF. As DNA, the CDR3 is TGTGCCAGCAGCCAAGGTAGCGGGAGGGCCCACGAGCAGTACTTC.

Note on this clonotype: A read error may account for a junction end that differs from germline. Here the CDR3 reads CASSLLETKREQFF. The CDR3 bases are TGTGCCAGTAGCTTGCTCGAGACAAAGAGAGAGCAGTTCTTC. The V and J genes are TRBV5-8 and TRBJ2-1, with D hard to call. Germline CDR1 reads SGHTS; CDR2 reads YDEGEE. The CDR3 length is 14 residues.

This clonotype was counted at least ten times. This chain links TRBV20-1 with TRBJ2-7; the match to TRBD1 covers 9 bases. The V gene end was trimmed by 5 bases and the J gene end by 7 bases; junction bases not matched to a gene: 6. The CDR3 contains 12 residues. CDR1 DFQATT and CDR2 SNEGSKA come from the germline V gene (reference sequence). DNA of the CDR3: TGCAGTGCTGTGACAGGGGGTAGGGAGCAGTACTTC. Amino acids: CSAVTGGREQYF.

This clonotype has a handful of counts. The gene calls are TRBV12-3 or TRBV12-4 and TRBJ2-3; TRBD2 agrees at 15 bases. V was clipped by 9 bases and J by 3 bases; unmatched bases: 7. The CDR3 length is 16 residues. The CDR3, as DNA: TGTGCCAGTGGACTAGCGGGAGGGCCGTGGACAGATACGCAGTATTTT. As protein: CASGLAGGPWTDTQYF.

The J gene is TRBJ1-6, the V gene TRBV12-3 or TRBV12-4; 7 nucleotides align to TRBD1. The ends lost 1 base at V and 9 bases at J; junction bases unmatched: 6. CDR3 length equals 15 residues. The CDR3 is CASSLVIGGGSPLHF. The DNA of the CDR3 is TGTGCCAGCAGTTTAGTTATAGGGGGCGGTTCACCCCTCCACTTT.

This clonotype was counted at least ten times. The J gene is TRBJ2-3, the V gene TRBV20-1; no definite D call. V was cut by 2 bases and J by 5 bases, with 5 bases left in between. There are 11 residues in the CDR3. Germline V gives CDR1 DFQATT, CDR2 SNEGSKA (reference sequence). CDR3 in DNA: TGCAGTGCTAGAACTCAAGATACGCAGTATTTT. This gives the protein CSARTQDTQYF.

This clonotype was detected a few times. The chain couples TRBV2 to TRBJ1-4, with 10 bases lining up with TRBD1. Per the germline V gene, CDR1 is SNHLY and CDR2 is FYNNEI. The CDR3 length is 15 residues. With V trimmed by 6 bases and J by 8 bases, 9 bases remained unmatched. CDR3 amino acids: CASRRGGQGQEKLFF. The DNA for the CDR3 is TGTGCCAGCAGAAGAGGGGGACAGGGGCAGGAAAAACTGTTTTTT.

This clonotype occurred a few times. This chain connects TRBV7-8 to TRBJ1-5, with D maybe TRBD1 (5 bases). Trimming removed 3 bases from V and 1 base from J, with 16 bases in between. The CDR3 consists of 17 residues. From germline, CDR1 is SGHVS and CDR2 FQNEAQ. The CDR3 loop is CASSLGRASGSNQPQHF. In DNA, the CDR3 is TGTGCCAGCAGCTTGGGCAGGGCGTCAGGGAGCAATCAGCCCCAGCATTTT.

The rearrangement uses TRBV13 and TRBJ2-1; 10 bases fit TRBD1. After removal of 5 bases from V and 8 bases from J, the junction contained 9 bases not matched to a gene. This CDR3 has 15 amino acids. Germline loops: CDR1 PRHDT, CDR2 FYEKMQ (reference sequence). CDR3 nucleotide sequence: TGTGCCAGCAGCCTCAGGACAGGGGGTGGGGATGAGCAGTTCTTC. Its translation is CASSLRTGGGDEQFF.